Following are 8 T cell receptor beta chains from one sample sequenced in a study of long-term antiretroviral therapy in people with HIV. Sequencing used immunoSEQ v3.0 at survey level. TCRdb's table, derived via immunoSEQ multiplex PCR, lists solely in-frame clones and lacks some. The sample has roughly 21,000 clones, 70% to 80% seen once; the top ten hold more than 9%. The sample consisted of unsorted PBMCs, taken 4.1 years after starting antiretroviral therapy. The receptors were gathered from a woman aged 40 to 50 with HIV.

V gene TRBV19 combines with J gene TRBJ2-3, with D perhaps TRBD1 or TRBD2 (6 bases each). The CDR3 has 15 residues. V lost 3 bases and J lost 2, with 12 bases in between. Germline CDR1 and CDR2: LNHDA and SQIVND (reference sequence). The CDR3 region is CASSMGGHSTDTQYF. For the CDR3, the DNA is TGTGCCAGTAGTATGGGGGGACACTCCACAGATACGCAGTATTTT. Complete variable domain (other parts from reference TRBV19 and TRBJ2-3): DGGITQSPKYLFRKEGQNVTLSCEQNLNHDAMYWYRQDPGQGLRLIYYSQIVNDFQKGDIAEGYSVSREKKESFPLTVTSAQKNPTAFYLCASSMGGHSTDTQYFGPGTRLTVL.

The V gene is TRBV27, the J gene TRBJ2-2, with D possibly matching TRBD2 (6 bases). The V gene's germline CDR1 is MNHEY and CDR2 SMNVEV (reference sequence). The CDR3 runs 17 residues. The ends were cut back, 0 bases at V and 1 base at J, with 12 bases in the middle. The CDR3 DNA follows: TGTGCCAGCAGTTTATCGAGTCTAGCGTTGAACACCGGGGAGCTGTTTTTT. The encoded protein is CASSLSSLALNTGELFF.

The chain links TRBV9 to TRBJ1-2; 11 bases map to TRBD1. The ends lost 4 bases at V and 4 bases at J; junction bases unmatched: 6. Germline V gene sequence: CDR1 SGDLS, CDR2 YYNGEE. The CDR3 is made up of 15 amino acids. The CDR3 reads CASSTGQGASYGYTF. The CDR3 bases are TGTGCCAGCAGCACCGGACAGGGGGCCAGCTATGGCTACACCTTC.

This clone ranks as medium-sized. V gene TRBV7-9 combines with J gene TRBJ1-1, with no clear D. Germline V gene lookup returns CDR1 SEHNR and CDR2 FQNEAQ (reference sequence). The CDR3 loop spans 14 amino acids. Trimming pared 1 base from V and 3 bases from J, leaving 9 bases between. CDR3 in DNA: TGTGCCAGCAGCTTAGTGATAGGCTACACTGAAGCTTTCTTT. Protein sequence: CASSLVIGYTEAFF.

V and J are TRBV5-1 and TRBJ2-7; tentative D call: TRBD1 (5 bases). V lost 0 bases to trimming and J lost 6 bases, with 16 bases between them. Germline assignment: CDR1 SGHRS and CDR2 YFSETQ. The CDR3 has 15 amino acids. CDR3 sequence (DNA): TGCGCCAGCAGCTTGGTGCCAGGGAACCCTCTCGAGCAGTACTTC. Protein: CASSLVPGNPLEQYF.

This chain links TRBV4-3 with TRBJ2-7; a weak D match, TRBD2 (6 bases). This CDR3 region has 13 residues. Trimming left V 4 bases short and J 4 bases short, with 11 bases between. CDR1 is LGHNA, CDR2 YSLEER, per germline. CDR3 coding DNA: TGCGCCAGCAGCCCGGGGGTTGAGTACGAGCAGTACTTC. This translates into CASSPGVEYEQYF.

The rearrangement uses TRBV5-4 and TRBJ2-7; tentatively, D is TRBD1 or TRBD2 (5 bases each). This CDR3 has 12 amino acids. The germline CDR1 and CDR2 sequences are SGHNT and YYREEE (reference sequence). Deletions cut 4 bases from V and 6 bases from J, with 11 bases between. In DNA form, the CDR3 reads TGTGCCAGCAGCCGGGACCCTACCGAGCAGTACTTC. Protein sequence: CASSRDPTEQYF.

V and J are TRBV12-5 and TRBJ1-4; D call uncertain. Germline loops: CDR1 LGHNT, CDR2 FRNRAP. Trimming left V 1 base short and J 7 bases short, with 4 bases between. The CDR3 has 12 amino acids. In DNA form, the CDR3 reads TGTGCTAGTGGTTTGGCCCGTGAAAAACTGTTTTTT. Protein sequence: CASGLAREKLFF.